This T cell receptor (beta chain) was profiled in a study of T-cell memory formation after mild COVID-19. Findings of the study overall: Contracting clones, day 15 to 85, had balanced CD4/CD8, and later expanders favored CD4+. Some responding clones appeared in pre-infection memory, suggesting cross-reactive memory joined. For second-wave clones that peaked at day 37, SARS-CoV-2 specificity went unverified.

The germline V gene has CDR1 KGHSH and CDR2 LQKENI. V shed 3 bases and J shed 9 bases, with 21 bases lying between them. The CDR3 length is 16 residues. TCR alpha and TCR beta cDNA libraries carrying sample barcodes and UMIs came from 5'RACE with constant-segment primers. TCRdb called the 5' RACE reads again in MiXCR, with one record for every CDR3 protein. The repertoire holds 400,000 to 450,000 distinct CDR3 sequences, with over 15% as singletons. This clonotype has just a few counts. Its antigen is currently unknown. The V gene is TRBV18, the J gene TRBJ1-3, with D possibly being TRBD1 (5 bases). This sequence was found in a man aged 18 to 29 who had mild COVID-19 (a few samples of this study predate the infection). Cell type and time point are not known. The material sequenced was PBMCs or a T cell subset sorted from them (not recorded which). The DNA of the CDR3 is TGTGCCAGCTCACCCCAGTTCGGACAATCCTCCTCCACCATATATTTT. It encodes CASSPQFGQSSSTIYF.